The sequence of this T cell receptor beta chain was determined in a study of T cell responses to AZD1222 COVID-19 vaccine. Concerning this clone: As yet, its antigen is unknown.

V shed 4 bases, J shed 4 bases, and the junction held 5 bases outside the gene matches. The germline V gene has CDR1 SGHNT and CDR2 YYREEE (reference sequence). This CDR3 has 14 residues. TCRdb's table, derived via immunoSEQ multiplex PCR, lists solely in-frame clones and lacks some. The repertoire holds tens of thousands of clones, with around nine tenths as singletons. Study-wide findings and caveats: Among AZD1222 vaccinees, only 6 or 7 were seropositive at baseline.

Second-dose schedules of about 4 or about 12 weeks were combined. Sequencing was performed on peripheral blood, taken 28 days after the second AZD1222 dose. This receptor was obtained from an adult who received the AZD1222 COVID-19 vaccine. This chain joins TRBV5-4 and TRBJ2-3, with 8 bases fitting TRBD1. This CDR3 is CASSTGQGPDTQYF. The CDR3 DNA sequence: TGTGCCAGCAGCACTGGACAGGGCCCAGATACGCAGTATTTT.